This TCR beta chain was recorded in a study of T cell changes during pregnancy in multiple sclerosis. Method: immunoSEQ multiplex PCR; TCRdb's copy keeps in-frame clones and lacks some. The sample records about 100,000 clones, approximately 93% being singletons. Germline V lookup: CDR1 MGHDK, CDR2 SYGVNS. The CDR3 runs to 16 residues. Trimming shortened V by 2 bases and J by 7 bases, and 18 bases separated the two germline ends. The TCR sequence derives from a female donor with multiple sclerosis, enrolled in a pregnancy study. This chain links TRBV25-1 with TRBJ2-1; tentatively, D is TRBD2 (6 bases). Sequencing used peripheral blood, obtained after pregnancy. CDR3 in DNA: TGTGCCAGCAGTGAAGGAATGCGGGATCGCGTGAATGAGCAGTTCTTC. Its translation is CASSEGMRDRVNEQFF. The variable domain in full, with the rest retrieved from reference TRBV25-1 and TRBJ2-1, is EADIYQTPRYLVIGTGKKITLECSQTMGHDKMYWYQQDPGMELHLIHYSYGVNSTEKGDLSSESTVSRIRTEHFPLTLESARPSHTSQYLCASSEGMRDRVNEQFFGPGTRLTVL.